This entry concerns a single T cell receptor beta chain. Its antigen target is currently unknown. The record has no base qualities; no much larger clone is one base away. The data were taken from a study of CD4 T cells in relation to SARS-CoV-2 and coronaviruses (dated by TCRdb to the early 2020s). In the study overall: In the ViraFEST assay, PBMCs were grown with antigen for approximately ten days, and TCR beta CDR3s were then sequenced to identify antigen-specific clonal expansions. The negative reference condition was either a culture with an HIV-1 Nef peptide pool or a culture with no peptide. Shared crossreactive spike epitopes were mapped to their HLA restriction using patient-derived lymphoblastoid cell lines. The study assessed, at the TCR clonotype level, memory CD4+ T cell crossreactivity between SARS-CoV-2 and common cold coronavirus spike proteins. The Adaptive Biotechnologies TCR-sequencing kit was used for samples from a few pre-COVID donors and for the naive versus memory experiments, whereas the other data were Illumina-based. A different, Illumina-based TCR-beta assay was used to sequence expansion assays from other donors in the study. Findings and caveats that apply to the study as a whole: Small numbers of patients and of tested TCRs were a limitation of the study. Compared with monoreactive clones, crossreactive clones had significantly weaker SARS-CoV-2-driven expansion, a result consistent with antigenic imprinting. Approximately 69% of donors had memory CD4+ clonotypes that crossrecognized SARS-CoV-2 and at least one common cold coronavirus spike. Pre-pandemic and post-infection samples were not both contributed by any donor, so tracing of the source of pre-existing responses was limited. Since the crossreactivity analysis centred on spike protein, crossreactivity against other viral proteins was not assessed.

Library preparation employed the immunoSEQ multiplex PCR assay. Per the original workflow: During preprocessing, nonproductive sequences were removed, as were CDR3s that did not start with C, did not end with F or W, or were shorter than 7 amino acids. Antigen-specific clonotypes were called with the MANAFEST web app on the basis of expansion relative to the reference and to other culture wells. A clone was considered positive if the clone showed significant expansion compared with the reference culture in 2 of 3 replicate wells at an FDR below 0.05. For a clone to be considered positive, significant expansion relative to all other tandem wells and an odds ratio above 5 were also required. Pairwise Levenshtein distance, computed with the stringdist R package after three terminal residues were trimmed from each end, was used as the measure of CDR3 homology. The source is immuneACCESS, and TCRdb retained only in-frame sequences with V and J called. Part of the clones is not carried over; for the studies checked, unresolved V genes explain less than half of this, and the remainder is unexplained. That table furnishes V, J and clone size, whereas the DNA furnished D and trimming. For this sample there are about 16,000 clones; over 65% appear just once. The ten largest account for over 8% of the sample.

CD4+ T cells from unexposed donors were collected before the COVID-19 pandemic (2011-2018). The EasySep CD4+ T cell isolation kit was used to isolate CD4+ T cells once the cultures had run for about 11 days. As cell number allowed, CD4+ T cells from unexposed donors were tested for reactivity to SARS-CoV-2 S and N and to four common cold coronavirus spike pools. Approximately 1.8 million PBMCs per well were cultured in IMDM with about 5.5% human AB serum and 9.5 to 10 IU/ml IL-2. Half of the culture medium was replaced with fresh IL-2-containing medium on days 3 and 7. In general, every peptide culture condition was set up in three replicate wells. Leukapheresis product for the unexposed donors was bought commercially. Ficoll-Paque PLUS gradient centrifugation was used to isolate PBMCs from either whole blood or leukapheresis product. The PBMCs went either fresh into the expansion assay or into cryopreservation at -140 degrees C. The QIAamp Micro DNA Kit was used to extract genomic DNA from the CD4+ T cells.

The V end loses 2 bases and the J end loses 4 bases, and a stretch of 5 bases separates them. There are 12 amino acids in the CDR3, from cysteine to phenylalanine inclusive. Left in the record is the CDR3 DNA by itself, 36 bases read in frame from the first base. The germline V gene specifies KGHSH as CDR1 and LQKENI as CDR2. Recombination linked TRBV18 to TRBJ2-5; confidence is insufficient to name the D gene. The origin of this receptor is a human donor in good health. The sample was CD4+ T cells from PBMCs, cultured in vitro. The CDR3 in this case is CASSPDGETQYF. The bases read TGTGCCAGCTCACCAGACGGAGAGACCCAGTACTTC.